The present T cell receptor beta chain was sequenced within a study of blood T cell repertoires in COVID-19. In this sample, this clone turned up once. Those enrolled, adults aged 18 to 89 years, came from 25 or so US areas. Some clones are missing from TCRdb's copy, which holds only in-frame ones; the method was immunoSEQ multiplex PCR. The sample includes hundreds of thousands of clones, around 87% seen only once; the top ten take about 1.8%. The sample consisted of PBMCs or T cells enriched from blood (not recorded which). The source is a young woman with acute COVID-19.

CDR3 DNA: TGTGCCAGCACCGGGGACAGCGAATCTGCAACTAATGAAAAACTGTTTTTT. It codes for CASTGDSESATNEKLFF. V usage is TRBV7-9 and J usage is TRBJ1-4, with 7 bases lining up with TRBD1. The CDR3 contains 17 residues. Germline loops: CDR1 SEHNR, CDR2 FQNEAQ (reference sequence). V dropped 7 bases and J dropped 0; count of bases not matched to a gene: 11.